This T cell receptor (beta chain) stems from a study of PD-1 blockade in classical Hodgkin lymphoma. Turning to the study itself: Nivolumab dosing for patients was 3 mg/kg, administered intravenously every 2 weeks.

Worth noting for this clone: Its antigen is as yet unknown.

Notes on the study in general: The baseline diversity of complete responders showed similarity to that of newly diagnosed patients. Newly diagnosed patients reportedly trailed healthy donors in baseline TCR diversity.

All patients experienced relapse after autologous stem cell transplantation, and brentuximab vedotin exposure was variable. Germline V gene data show CDR1 as MNHNY and CDR2 as SVGAGI (reference sequence). V lost 6 bases to trimming and J lost 2 bases, with 16 bases between them. This CDR3 is 15 amino acids long. Clones were sequenced by immunoSEQ multiplex PCR, and TCRdb holds only the in-frame ones, with some missing. The sample includes approximately 60,000 clones, 70% to 90% of them seen just once. The receptor's source is a human donor with classical Hodgkin lymphoma. Sequences were derived from peripheral blood mononuclear cells (PBMCs), sampled at baseline. The rearrangement links TRBV6-6 to TRBJ2-5, with no clear D. The CDR3: CASSSAEAPQETQYF. The CDR3 nucleotides read TGTGCCAGCAGCAGCGCTGAGGCACCTCAAGAGACCCAGTACTTC.